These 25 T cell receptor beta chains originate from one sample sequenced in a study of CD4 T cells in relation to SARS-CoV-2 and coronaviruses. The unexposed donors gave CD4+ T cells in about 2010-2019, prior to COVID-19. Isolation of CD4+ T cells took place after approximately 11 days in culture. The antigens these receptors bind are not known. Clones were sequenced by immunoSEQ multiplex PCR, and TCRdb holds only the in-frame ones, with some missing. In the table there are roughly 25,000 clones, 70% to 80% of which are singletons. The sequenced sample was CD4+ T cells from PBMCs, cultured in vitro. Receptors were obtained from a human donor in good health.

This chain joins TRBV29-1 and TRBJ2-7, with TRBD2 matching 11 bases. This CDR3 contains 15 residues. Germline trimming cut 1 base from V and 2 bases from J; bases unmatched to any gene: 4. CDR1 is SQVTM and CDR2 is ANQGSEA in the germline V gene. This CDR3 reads CSVEGVAGGPYEQYF. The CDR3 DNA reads TGCAGCGTTGAAGGAGTAGCGGGAGGGCCCTACGAGCAGTACTTC.

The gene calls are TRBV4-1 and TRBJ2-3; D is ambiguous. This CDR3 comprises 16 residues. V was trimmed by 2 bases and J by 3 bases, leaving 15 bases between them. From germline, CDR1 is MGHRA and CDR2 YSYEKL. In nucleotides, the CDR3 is TGCGCCAGCAGCCAAATCGGTCGCAGCGTTACAGATACGCAGTATTTT. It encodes CASSQIGRSVTDTQYF.

CDR3 nucleotide sequence: TGTGCCAGCAGCTTGAGGGCGAAGGACACTGAAGCTTTCTTT. Translated, it gives CASSLRAKDTEAFF. V and J are TRBV7-9 and TRBJ1-1; D remains unclear. CDR1 and CDR2 from the germline V gene are SEHNR and FQNEAQ (reference sequence). V was cut by 3 bases and J by 3 bases, with 11 bases left in between. The CDR3 sequence is 14 residues long. Together with reference TRBV7-9 and TRBJ1-1, the CDR3 gives the full variable domain: DTGVSQNPRHKITKRGQNVTFRCDPISEHNRLYWYRQTLGQGPEFLTYFQNEAQLEKSRLLSDRFSAERPKGSFSTLEIQRTEQGDSAMYLCASSLRAKDTEAFFGQGTRLTVV.

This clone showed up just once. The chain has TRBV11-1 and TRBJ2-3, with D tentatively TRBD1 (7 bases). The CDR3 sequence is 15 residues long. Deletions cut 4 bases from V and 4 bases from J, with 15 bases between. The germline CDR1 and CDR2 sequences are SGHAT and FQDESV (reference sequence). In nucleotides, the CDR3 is TGTGCCAGCAGCTCGACAGGGTTAGCGGCAGATACGCAGTATTTT. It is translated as CASSSTGLAADTQYF. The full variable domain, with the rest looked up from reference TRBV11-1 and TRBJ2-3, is EAEVAQSPRYKITEKSQAVAFWCDPISGHATLYWYRQILGQGPELLVQFQDESVVDDSQLPKDRFSAERLKGVDSTLKIQPAELGDSAMYLCASSSTGLAADTQYFGPGTRLTVL.

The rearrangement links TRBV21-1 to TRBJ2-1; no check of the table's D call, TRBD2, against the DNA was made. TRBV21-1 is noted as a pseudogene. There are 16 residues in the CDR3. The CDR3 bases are TGTGCCAGCAGCAAATCGGGGACTAGCGGGATGATCTTTCCCTTCTTC. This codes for CASSKSGTSGMIFPFF.

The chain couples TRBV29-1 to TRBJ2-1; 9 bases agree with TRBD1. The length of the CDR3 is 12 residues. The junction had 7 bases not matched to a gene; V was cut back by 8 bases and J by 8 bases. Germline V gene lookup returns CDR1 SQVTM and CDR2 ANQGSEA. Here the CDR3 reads CSSRQGDDEQFF. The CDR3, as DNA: TGCAGCTCCAGACAGGGGGACGATGAGCAGTTCTTC.

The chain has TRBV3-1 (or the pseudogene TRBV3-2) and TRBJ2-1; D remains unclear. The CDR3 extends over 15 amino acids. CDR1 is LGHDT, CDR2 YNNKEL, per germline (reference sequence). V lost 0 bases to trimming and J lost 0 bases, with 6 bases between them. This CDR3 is CASSQEESSYNEQFF. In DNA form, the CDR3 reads TGTGCCAGCAGCCAAGAGGAAAGCTCCTACAATGAGCAGTTCTTC.

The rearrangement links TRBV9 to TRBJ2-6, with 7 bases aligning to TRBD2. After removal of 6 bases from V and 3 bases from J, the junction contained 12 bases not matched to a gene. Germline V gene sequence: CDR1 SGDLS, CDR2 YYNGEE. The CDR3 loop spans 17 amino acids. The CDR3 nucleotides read TGTGCCAGCAAAGGACTAGACAGTACTAGTGGGGCCAACGTCCTGACTTTC. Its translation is CASKGLDSTSGANVLTF.

Here the CDR3 reads CASSSQGSDEKLFF. The DNA for the CDR3 is TGCGCCAGCAGCTCACAGGGGAGTGATGAAAAACTGTTTTTT. The chain carries TRBV5-1 and TRBJ1-4, with 7 bases matching TRBD1. The V and J ends lost 3 bases and 6 bases, in that order; junction bases with no gene match: 5. This CDR3 has 14 residues. CDR1 and CDR2 (germline): SGHRS, YFSETQ.

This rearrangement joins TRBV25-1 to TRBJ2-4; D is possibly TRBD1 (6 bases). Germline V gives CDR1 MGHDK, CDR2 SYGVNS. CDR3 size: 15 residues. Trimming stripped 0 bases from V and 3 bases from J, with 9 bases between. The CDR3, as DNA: TGTGCCAGCAGTGAATACAGGGGATGCAAAAACATTCAGTACTTC. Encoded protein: CASSEYRGCKNIQYF.

CDR3 loop: CASSSPRFPDTQYF. The CDR3 region has the DNA TGTGCCAGCAGCTCCCCTAGATTCCCAGATACGCAGTATTTT. The chain has TRBV11-3 and TRBJ2-3; D is unresolved. The germline V gene has CDR1 SGHNT and CDR2 YENEEA. There are 14 residues in the CDR3. V was clipped by 4 bases and J by 4 bases, with 12 bases between them.

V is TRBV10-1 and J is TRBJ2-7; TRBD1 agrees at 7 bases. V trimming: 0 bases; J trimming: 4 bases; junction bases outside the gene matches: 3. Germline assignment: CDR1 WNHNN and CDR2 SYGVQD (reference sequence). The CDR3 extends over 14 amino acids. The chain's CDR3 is CASSESRGMYEQYF. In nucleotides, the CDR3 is TGCGCCAGCAGTGAGTCCAGGGGGATGTACGAGCAGTACTTC.

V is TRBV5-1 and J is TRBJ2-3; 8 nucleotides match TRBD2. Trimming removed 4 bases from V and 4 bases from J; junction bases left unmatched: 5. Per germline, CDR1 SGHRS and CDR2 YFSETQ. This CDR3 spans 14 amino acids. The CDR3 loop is CASSLGRASDTQYF. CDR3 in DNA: TGCGCCAGCAGCCTCGGGAGGGCCTCAGATACGCAGTATTTT.

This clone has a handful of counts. The CDR3 loop is CASSLAMGDNYGYTF. As DNA, the CDR3 is TGTGCCAGCAGCTTAGCTATGGGGGATAACTATGGCTACACCTTC. The chain employs TRBV7-9 and TRBJ1-2; tentative D call: TRBD1 (5 bases). This CDR3 region has 15 residues. Germline V lookup: CDR1 SEHNR, CDR2 FQNEAQ (reference sequence). V was cut by 0 bases and J by 1 base, with 9 bases left in between. The full variable domain, with the rest looked up from reference TRBV7-9 and TRBJ1-2, is DTGVSQNPRHKITKRGQNVTFRCDPISEHNRLYWYRQTLGQGPEFLTYFQNEAQLEKSRLLSDRFSAERPKGSFSTLEIQRTEQGDSAMYLCASSLAMGDNYGYTFGSGTRLTVV.

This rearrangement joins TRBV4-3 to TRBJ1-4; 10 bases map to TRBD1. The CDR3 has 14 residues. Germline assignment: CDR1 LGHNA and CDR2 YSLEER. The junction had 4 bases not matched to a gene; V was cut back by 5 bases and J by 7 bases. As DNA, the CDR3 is TGCGCCAGCAGCAAGGGACAGGGGATTGAAAAACTGTTTTTT. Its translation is CASSKGQGIEKLFF.

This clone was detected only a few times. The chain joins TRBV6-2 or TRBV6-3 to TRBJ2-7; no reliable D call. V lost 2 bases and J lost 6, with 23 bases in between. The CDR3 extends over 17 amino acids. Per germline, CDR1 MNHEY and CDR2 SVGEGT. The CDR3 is CASSYPNARVGIGEQYF. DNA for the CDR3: TGTGCCAGCAGTTACCCGAACGCCCGGGTCGGCATCGGCGAGCAGTACTTC.

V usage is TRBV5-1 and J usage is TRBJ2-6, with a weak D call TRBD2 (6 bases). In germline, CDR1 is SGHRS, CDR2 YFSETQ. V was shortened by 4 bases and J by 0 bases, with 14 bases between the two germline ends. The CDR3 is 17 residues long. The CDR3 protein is CASSLSGIGSGANVLTF. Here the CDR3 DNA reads TGCGCCAGCAGCCTTAGCGGCATAGGCTCTGGGGCCAACGTCCTGACTTTC. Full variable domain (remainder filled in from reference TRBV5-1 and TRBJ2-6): KAGVTQTPRYLIKTRGQQVTLSCSPISGHRSVSWYQQTPGQGLQFLFEYFSETQRNKGNFPGRFSGRQFSNSRSEMNVSTLELGDSALYLCASSLSGIGSGANVLTFGAGSRLTVL.

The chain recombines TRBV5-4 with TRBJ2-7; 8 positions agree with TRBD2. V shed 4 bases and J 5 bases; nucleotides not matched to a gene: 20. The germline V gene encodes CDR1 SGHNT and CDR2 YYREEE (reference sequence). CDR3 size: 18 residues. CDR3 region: CASSNGGVAGRRPNEQYF. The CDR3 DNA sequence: TGTGCCAGCAGCAATGGCGGGGTAGCGGGGCGCCGCCCTAACGAGCAGTACTTC.

The CDR3 bases are TGTGCCAGCAGCTTAGCTGGGCCAGGGGGCGCGGGTCAGCCCCAGCATTTT. This codes for CASSLAGPGGAGQPQHF. The rearrangement joins TRBV7-8 to TRBJ1-5, with 8 bases identical to TRBD1. Germline lookup yields CDR1 SGHVS and CDR2 FQNEAQ. J lost 6 bases, V lost 0 bases, and 10 bases had no gene match. The CDR3 contains 17 residues.

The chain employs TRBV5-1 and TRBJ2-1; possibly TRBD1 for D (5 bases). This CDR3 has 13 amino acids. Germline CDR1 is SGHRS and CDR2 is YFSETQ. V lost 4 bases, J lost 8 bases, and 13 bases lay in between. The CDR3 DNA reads TGCGCCAGCAGCCAGGGTGCGCAAGATGAGCAGTTCTTC. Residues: CASSQGAQDEQFF.

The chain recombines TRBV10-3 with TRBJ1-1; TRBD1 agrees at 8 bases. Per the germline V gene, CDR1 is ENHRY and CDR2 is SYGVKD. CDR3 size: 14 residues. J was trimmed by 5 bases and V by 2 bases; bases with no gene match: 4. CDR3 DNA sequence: TGTGCCATCAGTGAGGAACAGGGGGTGACTGAAGCTTTCTTT. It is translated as CAISEEQGVTEAFF.

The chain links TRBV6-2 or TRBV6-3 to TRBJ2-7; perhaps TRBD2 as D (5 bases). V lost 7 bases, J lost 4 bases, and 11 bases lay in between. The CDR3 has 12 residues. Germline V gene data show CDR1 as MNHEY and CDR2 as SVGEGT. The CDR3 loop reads CASTPGYYEQYF. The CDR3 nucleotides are TGTGCCAGCACCCCGGGATATTACGAGCAGTACTTC.

CDR3 in DNA: TGTGCCACCAGACGGGGGAACGGAAACACCATATATTTT. Translation: CATRRGNGNTIYF. The J gene is TRBJ1-3, the V gene TRBV2, with a possible D match to TRBD1 (5 bases). Trimming removed 10 bases from V and 4 bases from J, with 14 bases in between. Per germline, CDR1 SNHLY and CDR2 FYNNEI. This CDR3 is built from 13 residues.

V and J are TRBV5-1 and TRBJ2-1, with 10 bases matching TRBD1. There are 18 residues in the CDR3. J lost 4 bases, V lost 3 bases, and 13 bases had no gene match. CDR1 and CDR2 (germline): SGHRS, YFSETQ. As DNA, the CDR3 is TGCGCCAGCAGCTCGAGCGGATTTATGGGACAGGGGTACAATGAGCAGTTCTTC. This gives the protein CASSSSGFMGQGYNEQFF. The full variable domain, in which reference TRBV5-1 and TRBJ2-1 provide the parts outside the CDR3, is KAGVTQTPRYLIKTRGQQVTLSCSPISGHRSVSWYQQTPGQGLQFLFEYFSETQRNKGNFPGRFSGRQFSNSRSEMNVSTLELGDSALYLCASSSSGFMGQGYNEQFFGPGTRLTVL.

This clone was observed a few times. CDR3 bases: TGCGCCAGCAGCCGACTCCAGGGTATTCAGCCCCAGCATTTT. Amino acid sequence: CASSRLQGIQPQHF. This chain joins TRBV4-1 and TRBJ1-5; the D gene is possibly TRBD1 (5 bases). Germline V lookup: CDR1 MGHRA, CDR2 YSYEKL. The germline V and J ends were trimmed by 4 bases and 6 bases, with 13 bases remaining between them. CDR3 length: 14 residues.